These 19 T cell receptor beta chains originate from one sample sequenced in a study of T cell responses to AZD1222 COVID-19 vaccine. Libraries were prepared by immunoSEQ multiplex PCR; TCRdb keeps only in-frame clonotypes and omits some of them. The sample includes about 94,000 clones, approximately 88% of them seen just once. The sequenced sample was peripheral blood, obtained 28 days after the second AZD1222 dose. Receptors were obtained from an adult who received the AZD1222 COVID-19 vaccine.

The V gene is TRBV11-3, the J gene TRBJ1-1; no clear D. Germline V gene sequence: CDR1 SGHNT, CDR2 YENEEA. V dropped 2 bases and J dropped 2 bases, with 6 bases sitting between them. This CDR3 has 13 amino acids. The CDR3 is CASSLTPNTEAFF. Written as DNA, the CDR3 is TGTGCCAGCAGCTTAACTCCAAACACTGAAGCTTTCTTT. Together with reference TRBV11-3 and TRBJ1-1, the CDR3 gives the full variable domain: EAGVVQSPRYKIIEKKQPVAFWCNPISGHNTLYWYLQNLGQGPELLIRYENEEAVDDSQLPKDRFSAERLKGVDSTLKIQPAELGDSAVYLCASSLTPNTEAFFGQGTRLTVV.

The chain has TRBV4-3 and TRBJ1-6, with D unresolved. V was clipped by 0 bases and J by 0 bases, with 3 bases between them. From germline, CDR1 is LGHNA and CDR2 YSLEER. The CDR3 has 15 amino acids. The CDR3 spells CASSQDYSYNSPLHF. The CDR3 DNA is TGCGCCAGCAGCCAAGACTACTCCTATAATTCACCCCTCCACTTT.

V is TRBV19 and J is TRBJ2-3; 9 nucleotides match TRBD1. This CDR3 has 14 residues. Looked up from germline, CDR1 is LNHDA and CDR2 is SQIVND (reference sequence). J lost 5 bases, V lost 5 bases, and 5 bases had no gene match. The CDR3 sequence: CASSPGQGIDTQYF. DNA of the CDR3: TGTGCCAGTAGTCCAGGACAGGGGATAGATACGCAGTATTTT.

Details on this clone: This same CDR3 is encoded by further DNA sequences in the sample. V and J are TRBV6-5 and TRBJ1-2, with 10 nucleotides matching TRBD1. The CDR3 has 13 amino acids. In germline, CDR1 is MNHEY, CDR2 SVGAGI. Trimming at V came to 5 bases and at J to 6 bases, leaving 3 bases not matched to a gene. For the CDR3, the DNA is TGTGCCAGCAGTACTGACAGGGGGCATGGCTACACCTTC. This gives the protein CASSTDRGHGYTF.

This clone is categorized as medium-sized. This chain joins TRBV5-1 and TRBJ1-5; D is possibly TRBD1 (5 bases). V was trimmed by 0 bases and J by 4 bases, leaving 8 bases between them. CDR1 and CDR2 (germline): SGHRS, YFSETQ. The CDR3 is 14 amino acids. In DNA form, the CDR3 reads TGCGCCAGCAGCTTGGGAGGGGTTAATCAGCCCCAGCATTTT. Translation gives CASSLGGVNQPQHF.

The CDR3 spells CASSLVQGGNEQYF. The DNA for the CDR3 is TGCGCCAGCAGCTTGGTACAGGGGGGAAACGAGCAGTACTTC. The chain couples TRBV5-1 to TRBJ2-7; TRBD1 aligns across 8 bases. There are 14 residues in the CDR3. The V gene's germline CDR1 is SGHRS and CDR2 YFSETQ. Trimming took 0 bases from V and 5 from J; bases not matched to a gene: 4.

The rearrangement links TRBV7-9 to TRBJ1-4; TRBD1 matches 9 bases. Germline CDR1 is SEHNR and CDR2 is FQNEAQ (reference sequence). This CDR3 region has 14 residues. Losses at the gene ends were 4 bases for V and 8 bases for J; bases not matched to a gene: 5. CDR3 sequence (DNA): TGTGCCAGCAGCTGGGACAGGGACGTGGAAAAACTGTTTTTT. Protein sequence: CASSWDRDVEKLFF.

This clone was seen only once. CDR3 protein: CASSKLAGDNEQFF. For the CDR3, the DNA is TGTGCCAGCAGTAAGCTAGCGGGGGACAATGAGCAGTTCTTC. This chain uses TRBV27 with TRBJ2-1; 10 bases match TRBD2. The ends lost 5 bases at V and 5 bases at J; junction bases unmatched: 3. Germline CDR1 and CDR2: MNHEY and SMNVEV (reference sequence). This CDR3 is 14 amino acids long.

The chain uses TRBV7-2 and TRBJ1-1, with a weak D call TRBD1 (6 bases). The V and J ends lost 1 base and 7 bases respectively, with 10 bases between them. Germline CDR1 and CDR2: SGHTA and FQGNSA. The CDR3 runs 13 residues. The CDR3 is CASSLVGAFEAFF. DNA of the CDR3: TGTGCCAGCAGCTTAGTGGGGGCGTTTGAAGCTTTCTTT.

This chain links TRBV6-1 with TRBJ1-1; D gene unclear. This CDR3 has 16 residues. V was trimmed by 1 base and J by 5 bases, leaving 17 bases between them. CDR1 and CDR2 from the germline V gene are MNHNS and SASEGT. CDR3 in DNA: TGTGCCAGCAGTGAAGTCTGGGGTCGGTGGGAAACTGAAGCTTTCTTT. It encodes CASSEVWGRWETEAFF.

The CDR3 DNA sequence: TGTGCCAGTAGCCGGACAGGATCTTGGACAGATACGCAGTATTTT. It encodes CASSRTGSWTDTQYF. The V call is TRBV19, the J call TRBJ2-3; 7 bases match TRBD1. The V segment lost 6 bases and the J segment 3 bases; nucleotides outside the gene matches: 9. CDR3 length equals 15 residues. Germline CDR1 and CDR2: LNHDA and SQIVND (reference sequence).

On this clone itself: The junction differs from germline at one of its ends, possibly a read error. The rearrangement joins TRBV27 to TRBJ2-5, with TRBD1 identical over 10 bases. This CDR3 comprises 13 residues. CDR1 and CDR2 from the germline V gene are MNHEY and SMNVEV (reference sequence). This CDR3 is CASSPFGGQGVDF. For the CDR3, the DNA is TGTGCCAGCAGTCCGTTCGGTGGACAGGGGGTGGACTTC.

A remark on this clone: Just one base apart from a much larger clone, this may be a read error. Other nucleotide sequences from this sample produce the same CDR3. The rearrangement joins TRBV5-1 to TRBJ1-1; maybe TRBD1 (5 bases). CDR3 length: 14 residues. Germline V gene sequence: CDR1 SGHRS, CDR2 YFSETQ. V was pared by 0 bases and J by 3 bases, with 9 bases between. CDR3 amino acids: CASSLAGGYTEAFF. The DNA of the CDR3 is TGCGCCAGCAGCTTGGCCGGGGGGTACACTGAAGCTTTCTTT. Combining the CDR3 with reference TRBV5-1 and TRBJ1-1 gives the whole variable domain KAGVTQTPRYLIKTRGQQVTLSCSPISGHRSVSWYQQTPGQGLQFLFEYFSETQRNKGNFPGRFSGRQFSNSRSEMNVSTLELGDSALYLCASSLAGGYTEAFFGQGTRLTVV.

V gene TRBV29-1 combines with J gene TRBJ1-2; perhaps TRBD1 as D (5 bases). Germline CDR1 SQVTM, CDR2 ANQGSEA. The CDR3 loop spans 15 amino acids. Trimming took off 7 bases at V and 6 bases at J, with 24 bases between the two ends. The CDR3 sequence: CSGGQGLRSGDGYTF. CDR3 bases: TGCAGCGGCGGACAAGGCCTCCGCTCGGGGGATGGCTACACCTTC.

This chain uses TRBV30 with TRBJ2-3; D may correspond to TRBD1 or TRBD2 (5 bases each). The CDR3 sequence is 16 residues long. V lost 1 base and J 6 bases, leaving 20 bases between the germline ends. Germline V gene sequence: CDR1 GTSNPN, CDR2 SVGIG (reference sequence). The CDR3 nucleotides read TGTGCCTGGAGTGGTGAGGGGCTTTTATCAAATGATACGCAGTATTTT. Translated, it gives CAWSGEGLLSNDTQYF.

The rearrangement joins TRBV25-1 to TRBJ1-5; D remains unclear. The CDR3 runs to 13 residues. V lost 3 bases to trimming and J lost 0 bases, with 3 bases between them. Germline CDR1 reads MGHDK; CDR2 reads SYGVNS. The CDR3 nucleotides are TGTGCCAGCAGTGAGGGTAGCAATCAGCCCCAGCATTTT. This sequence encodes CASSEGSNQPQHF.

In the case of this clone: This same CDR3 is encoded by further DNA sequences in the sample. CDR3 bases: TGTGCCAGCAGTTTAGGTCTACAAGAGACCCAGTACTTC. Translated: CASSLGLQETQYF. The rearrangement uses TRBV12-3 or TRBV12-4 and TRBJ2-5, with no clear D. V was pared by 1 base and J by 2 bases, with 5 bases between. This CDR3 contains 13 residues.

V and J are TRBV15 and TRBJ1-2, with a possible D match to TRBD1 (6 bases). The CDR3 spans 14 residues. The germline gives CDR1 LNHNV, CDR2 YYDKDF (reference sequence). The V gene lost 0 bases and the J gene lost 10 bases, with 15 bases spanning the gap. The CDR3 nucleotides are TGTGCCACCAGCAGAGAACAGGGTTACCCTTACTACACCTTC. Translated: CATSREQGYPYYTF.

The chain carries TRBV11-3 and TRBJ2-1; 8 bases are a match to TRBD2. The CDR3 extends over 15 amino acids. The V gene's germline CDR1 is SGHNT and CDR2 YENEEA. Trimming removed 6 bases from V and 0 bases from J; junction bases left unmatched: 4. The CDR3 protein is CASSTSGGSYNEQFF. CDR3 bases: TGTGCCAGCAGTACTAGCGGAGGCTCCTACAATGAGCAGTTCTTC.